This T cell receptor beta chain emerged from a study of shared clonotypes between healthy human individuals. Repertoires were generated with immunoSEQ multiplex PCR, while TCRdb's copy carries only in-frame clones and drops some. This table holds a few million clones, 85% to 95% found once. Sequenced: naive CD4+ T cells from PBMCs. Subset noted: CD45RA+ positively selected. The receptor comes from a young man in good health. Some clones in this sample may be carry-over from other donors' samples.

The chain's CDR3 is CASSPPEQFF. The CDR3 bases are TGTGCCAGCAGCCCTCCCGAGCAGTTCTTC. This chain connects TRBV7-9 to TRBJ2-1; D remains ambiguous. Germline V gene data show CDR1 as SEHNR and CDR2 as FQNEAQ (reference sequence). Trimming cost V 5 bases and J 10 bases, with 6 bases left between them. The CDR3 contains 10 residues.